Listed here are 18 T cell receptor beta chains from one sample, sequenced in a study of shared clonotypes between healthy human individuals. The data were produced by immunoSEQ multiplex PCR, yet TCRdb's version contains in-frame clones alone and is incomplete. Found here are 400,000 to 500,000 clones, 70% to 80% of them singletons; the top ten hold about an eighth. The source material was PBMCs. The receptors originated from a woman aged 40 to 50 in good health. Some clones in this sample may be carry-over from other donors' samples.

The genes are TRBV18 and TRBJ1-2; D unclear. Trimming removed 2 bases from V and 3 bases from J, with 7 bases in between. The CDR3 runs to 13 residues. CDR1 and CDR2 from the germline V gene are KGHSH and LQKENI. CDR3 region: CASSPDTYYGYTF. The CDR3 nucleotides are TGTGCCAGCTCACCAGACACTTACTATGGCTACACCTTC.

The CDR3 loop is CASSPTDFSGNTIYF. DNA for the CDR3: TGCGCCAGCAGCCCCACAGATTTCTCTGGAAACACCATATATTTT. The V call is TRBV5-1, the J call TRBJ1-3; D is unclear. The CDR3 runs to 15 residues. Looked up from germline, CDR1 is SGHRS and CDR2 is YFSETQ. Trimming removed 4 bases at V and 0 bases at J, with 11 bases between.

The rearrangement uses TRBV27 and TRBJ1-2, with 10 bases fitting TRBD1. From germline, CDR1 is MNHEY and CDR2 SMNVEV (reference sequence). The CDR3 has 14 residues. Germline trimming cut 5 bases from V and 8 bases from J; bases unmatched to any gene: 8. The DNA of the CDR3 is TGTGCCAGCAGTACCGGACAGGGGGGAGGCGGCTACACCTTC. Translation gives CASSTGQGGGGYTF.

The sample holds a few counts of this clone. The chain recombines TRBV4-1 with TRBJ2-2; perhaps TRBD2 as D (5 bases). This CDR3 region has 16 residues. In germline, CDR1 is MGHRA, CDR2 YSYEKL. The V gene lost 1 base and the J gene lost 3 bases, with 12 bases spanning the gap. The CDR3 is CASSQVIGRDTGELFF. The CDR3 coding sequence is TGCGCCAGCAGCCAAGTGATAGGGCGGGACACCGGGGAGCTGTTTTTT.

The CDR3 loop reads CASSHLGFTDTQYF. CDR3 in DNA: TGCGCCAGCAGCCACTTAGGCTTCACAGATACGCAGTATTTT. The chain combines TRBV4-1 with TRBJ2-3; D not certain. Germline CDR1 reads MGHRA; CDR2 reads YSYEKL. This CDR3 is 14 amino acids long. Between the trimmed V and J ends, which lost 3 bases and 2 bases, there was a span of 9 bases.

The rearrangement uses TRBV19 and TRBJ1-4; 10 bases match TRBD1. The CDR3 runs 16 residues. Germline V gene lookup returns CDR1 LNHDA and CDR2 SQIVND (reference sequence). V trimming: 10 bases; J trimming: 6 bases; junction bases outside the gene matches: 14. The DNA for the CDR3 is TGTGCCACCAACGTCCCGGGACAGGGGCAAGATGAAAAACTGTTTTTT. Its protein is CATNVPGQGQDEKLFF.

This clone occurred a few times. The V call is TRBV18, the J call TRBJ2-7; D could derive from TRBD1 or TRBD2 (5 bases each). Germline CDR1 is KGHSH and CDR2 is LQKENI. V lost 6 bases, J lost 7 bases, and 19 bases lay in between. CDR3 size: 14 residues. The chain's CDR3 is CASSPGTRDGEQYF. The CDR3 DNA reads TGTGCCAGCTCTCCCGGGACCCGGGACGGGGAGCAGTACTTC.

In regard to this clone: One end of the junction is discordant with germline, which a read error may explain. V is TRBV13 and J is TRBJ1-1; 7 nucleotides align to TRBD1. The CDR3 is made up of 14 amino acids. Germline V lookup: CDR1 PRHDT, CDR2 FYEKMQ (reference sequence). CDR3 protein: CAGSFYRGGTEAFF. The CDR3 DNA follows: TGTGCCGGCAGCTTTTACAGGGGTGGAACTGAAGCTTTCTTT.

The chain links TRBV2 to TRBJ2-1; 7 bases fit TRBD1. The J segment lost 8 bases and the V segment lost 4 bases, leaving 11 bases of the junction unmatched. There are 15 residues in the CDR3. Germline-derived CDR1 and CDR2 are SNHLY and FYNNEI. DNA for the CDR3: TGTGCCAGCAGTGGACAGGGACCCACCCTGGATGAGCAGTTCTTC. It translates to CASSGQGPTLDEQFF.

Only one count was recorded for this clone. The J gene is TRBJ1-2, the V gene TRBV30; TRBD1 matches at 10 bases. This CDR3 is 11 amino acids long. Trimming took 5 bases from V and 7 from J; bases not matched to a gene: 1. Per the germline V gene, CDR1 is GTSNPN and CDR2 is SVGIG (reference sequence). The CDR3 DNA follows: TGTGCCTGGGGGACAGGGGTTGGCTACACCTTC. This codes for CAWGTGVGYTF.

The sample holds one count of this clone. The genes are TRBV30 and TRBJ1-5; possibly TRBD1 for D (5 bases). Germline V gene data show CDR1 as GTSNPN and CDR2 as SVGIG (reference sequence). With 1 base removed from V and 4 bases from J, the gap between germline ends came to 8 bases. This CDR3 contains 13 residues. Written as DNA, the CDR3 is TGTGCCTGGAGTGGCAGGGAAAATCAGCCCCAGCATTTT. Its translation is CAWSGRENQPQHF.

With regard to this clone: Other DNA sequences in this specimen translate into the identical CDR3. V gene TRBV7-9 combines with J gene TRBJ2-3; D unclear. CDR3 size: 14 residues. The V gene lost 2 bases and the J gene lost 3 bases, with 9 bases spanning the gap. The germline V gene encodes CDR1 SEHNR and CDR2 FQNEAQ (reference sequence). The CDR3 DNA is TGTGCCAGCAGCTTAACGGGTTCTACAGATACGCAGTATTTT. Its translation: CASSLTGSTDTQYF. The full variable domain, its missing parts supplied by reference TRBV7-9 and TRBJ2-3, is DTGVSQNPRHKITKRGQNVTFRCDPISEHNRLYWYRQTLGQGPEFLTYFQNEAQLEKSRLLSDRFSAERPKGSFSTLEIQRTEQGDSAMYLCASSLTGSTDTQYFGPGTRLTVL.

The chain carries TRBV7-2 and TRBJ2-1, with TRBD2 matching over 12 bases. The V segment lost 3 bases and the J segment 9 bases; nucleotides outside the gene matches: 6. The CDR3 runs 15 residues. Germline-derived CDR1 and CDR2 are SGHTA and FQGNSA. CDR3: CASSLTSGSYVEQFF. The CDR3 DNA reads as TGTGCCAGCAGCTTGACTAGCGGGAGCTACGTTGAGCAGTTCTTC.

This clone was seen a single time. The chain has TRBV19 and TRBJ1-1; possibly TRBD1 for D (5 bases). The V end lost 4 bases, the J end lost 3 bases, and 21 bases lay between the germline ends. The CDR3 has 17 residues. Germline values: CDR1 LNHDA, CDR2 SQIVND (reference sequence). CDR3 residues: CASSTQTVGRGDTEAFF. CDR3 sequence (DNA): TGTGCCAGTAGTACCCAAACGGTAGGTCGAGGGGACACTGAAGCTTTCTTT. Full variable domain (remainder filled in from reference TRBV19 and TRBJ1-1): DGGITQSPKYLFRKEGQNVTLSCEQNLNHDAMYWYRQDPGQGLRLIYYSQIVNDFQKGDIAEGYSVSREKKESFPLTVTSAQKNPTAFYLCASSTQTVGRGDTEAFFGQGTRLTVV.

This clone was seen once. This sample also contains other DNA sequences that code for the same CDR3. J is TRBJ1-1 and V is TRBV30; D gene uncertain. The CDR3 has 12 residues. With 2 bases removed from V and 2 bases from J, the gap between germline ends came to 6 bases. The germline V gene encodes CDR1 GTSNPN and CDR2 SVGIG (reference sequence). The CDR3 DNA is TGTGCCTGGAGTCGGAGAAACACTGAAGCTTTCTTT. Encoded protein: CAWSRRNTEAFF.

The chain is built from TRBV9 and TRBJ2-1, with no clear D. CDR1 SGDLS and CDR2 YYNGEE come from the germline V gene. V lost 1 base and J lost 12, with 2 bases in between. CDR3 length equals 9 residues. The CDR3 loop reads CASSVRQFF. The CDR3 coding sequence is TGTGCCAGCAGCGTAAGGCAGTTCTTC.

The genes are TRBV2 and TRBJ2-5; weak D call: TRBD1 (6 bases). The CDR3 covers 14 residues. In germline, CDR1 is SNHLY, CDR2 FYNNEI. Trimming shortened V by 5 bases and J by 2 bases, and 12 bases separated the two germline ends. In nucleotides, the CDR3 is TGTGCCAGCAGTTGGATGACAGGACAAGAGACCCAGTACTTC. It yields the protein CASSWMTGQETQYF.

As for this clone: This could be a read error, since a much larger clone is one nucleotide away. The J gene is TRBJ2-3, the V gene TRBV5-1, with TRBD1 identical over 7 bases. In germline, CDR1 is SGHRS, CDR2 YFSETQ. The CDR3 is made up of 14 amino acids. CDR3 nucleotides: TGCGCCGGCAGTCTGGGACAGACCACAGATACGCAGTATTTT. Protein: CAGSLGQTTDTQYF.